Presented here are 30 T cell receptor beta chains from one specimen sequenced in a study of T cells in Graves' hyperthyroidism and ophthalmopathy. It was RNA transcripts that yielded the amplified TCR beta CDR3 regions. The TCR CDR3 first-round RT-PCR relied on the HTBI primer set. TCRdb fed the multiplex PCR reads into MiXCR, producing one record per CDR3 protein. In the table there are some 150,000 distinct CDR3 sequences, around 20% of which are singletons. Sequences were obtained from blood. The receptor source for this set is a woman aged 45-60 years with Graves' hyperthyroidism that later progressed to Graves' ophthalmopathy.

This clonotype was counted ten times or more. The CDR3 loop reads CASSLDGTSGETQYF. The CDR3 DNA reads as TGTGCCAGCAGCTTAGATGGGACTAGCGGGGAGACCCAGTACTTC. J is TRBJ2-5 and V is TRBV11-2; 12 bases line up with TRBD2. CDR1 and CDR2 (germline): SGHAT, FQNNGV. The junction had 1 base not matched to a gene; V was cut back by 0 bases and J by 5 bases. CDR3 length equals 15 residues.

This clonotype was seen ten or more times. The chain links TRBV11-2 to TRBJ2-5; the D gene is possibly TRBD2 (5 bases). This CDR3 is 14 amino acids long. V dropped 7 bases and J dropped 5 bases, with 17 bases sitting between them. The germline gives CDR1 SGHAT, CDR2 FQNNGV. CDR3 amino acids: CASTKNGVGETQYF. CDR3 DNA sequence: TGTGCCAGCACCAAAAACGGGGTAGGGGAGACCCAGTACTTC.

The rearrangement links TRBV2 to TRBJ1-6; D is perhaps TRBD1 (6 bases). Trimming removed 3 bases from V and 3 bases from J, with 15 bases in between. The CDR3 contains 17 residues. Germline V CDR1 and CDR2: SNHLY, FYNNEI. The CDR3 loop is CASSDQGGSHYNSPLHF. DNA of the CDR3: TGTGCCAGCAGTGACCAAGGGGGAAGCCACTATAATTCACCCCTCCACTTT.

This clonotype occurred a few times. The rearrangement uses TRBV7-9 and TRBJ2-7; either TRBD1 or TRBD2 may fit D (5 bases each). Trimming stripped 4 bases from V and 8 bases from J, with 15 bases between. Germline V gene sequence: CDR1 SEHNR, CDR2 FQNEAQ (reference sequence). The CDR3 has 13 residues. The DNA of the CDR3 is TGTGCCAGCAGCTCGCGAGACGGGGCTAAGCAGTACTTC. Its translation: CASSSRDGAKQYF. Full variable domain (outside the CDR3, taken from reference TRBV7-9 and TRBJ2-7): DTGVSQNPRHKITKRGQNVTFRCDPISEHNRLYWYRQTLGQGPEFLTYFQNEAQLEKSRLLSDRFSAERPKGSFSTLEIQRTEQGDSAMYLCASSSRDGAKQYFGPGTRLTVT.

This clonotype has at least ten counts. The gene calls are TRBV3-1 and TRBJ1-1, with D unclear. Trimming took off 4 bases at V and 0 bases at J, with 18 bases between the two ends. This CDR3 has 17 amino acids. Germline V gene sequence: CDR1 LGHDT, CDR2 YNNKEL (reference sequence). CDR3 sequence reads: CASSPRTGNILNTEAFF. The CDR3 nucleotides read TGTGCCAGCAGCCCCCGGACTGGAAATATTTTGAACACTGAAGCTTTCTTT.

This clonotype was seen ten or more times. The chain couples TRBV3-1 to TRBJ1-2, with a possible D match to TRBD1 (5 bases). Trimming cost V 4 bases and J 1 base, with 16 bases left between them. This CDR3 spans 16 amino acids. CDR1 and CDR2 from the germline V gene are LGHDT and YNNKEL (reference sequence). CDR3 protein: CASSPRWGTINYGYTF. CDR3 nucleotides: TGTGCCAGCAGCCCGAGATGGGGGACGATTAACTATGGCTACACCTTC.

The V and J genes are TRBV6-1 and TRBJ1-2; D uncertain. The CDR3 covers 12 residues. Germline V lookup: CDR1 MNHNS, CDR2 SASEGT. V gave up 7 bases and J gave up 8 bases, with 14 bases separating them. In DNA, the CDR3 is TGTGCCAGCAAAACGAACTTGAACGGCTACACCTTC. Protein: CASKTNLNGYTF.

This clonotype has a count of ten or more. J is TRBJ2-7 and V is TRBV28; no definite D call. V was shortened by 5 bases and J by 0 bases, with 11 bases between the two germline ends. CDR1 is MDHEN and CDR2 is SYDVKM in the germline V gene. This CDR3 contains 14 residues. The CDR3 sequence: CASSPSGTSYEQYF. The CDR3 bases are TGTGCCAGCAGTCCCTCCGGCACCTCCTACGAGCAGTACTTC.

Comment on this clonotype: At one boundary the junction diverges from the germline segment, which might be a read error. The chain carries TRBV7-7 and TRBJ1-4, with D maybe TRBD1 (5 bases). Germline V gene lookup returns CDR1 SSHAT and CDR2 FNYEAQ (reference sequence). The CDR3 totals 14 residues. The CDR3 region has the DNA TGTGCTAGCAGCCCTGGCCAGGGTGGTGAAAAACTGTTTTTT. It codes for CASSPGQGGEKLFF. Combining the CDR3 with reference TRBV7-7 and TRBJ1-4 gives the whole variable domain GAGVSQSPRYKVTKRGQDVTLRCDPISSHATLYWYQQALGQGPEFLTYFNYEAQPDKSGLPSDRFSAERPEGSISTLTIQRTEQRDSAMYRCASSPGQGGEKLFFGSGTQLSVL.

This clonotype was detected many times. The rearrangement links TRBV28 to TRBJ1-2, with a tentative D call TRBD1 (5 bases). The CDR3 is 12 amino acids. Germline CDR1 MDHEN, CDR2 SYDVKM. The CDR3 region has the DNA TGTGCGGGGGGTATGGCTAACTATGGCTACACCTTC. It codes for CAGGMANYGYTF.

The chain joins TRBV3-1 to TRBJ1-1, with D unclear. Trimming removed 5 bases at V and 8 bases at J, with 15 bases between. The CDR3 is made up of 13 amino acids. Germline V gene lookup returns CDR1 LGHDT and CDR2 YNNKEL (reference sequence). The CDR3: CASSYLTPPEAFF. CDR3 bases: TGTGCCAGCAGCTACCTGACCCCTCCCGAAGCTTTCTTT.

Ten or more counts support this clonotype. J is TRBJ2-2 and V is TRBV2, with 10 bases that match TRBD1. V gave up 7 bases and J gave up 6 bases; unmatched junction bases: 2. The length of the CDR3 is 13 residues. CDR1 is SNHLY, CDR2 FYNNEI, per germline. This CDR3 is CASTGQGAGELFF. As DNA, the CDR3 is TGTGCCAGCACTGGACAGGGGGCCGGGGAGCTGTTTTTT. The variable domain in full, completed from reference TRBV2 and TRBJ2-2, reads EPEVTQTPSHQVTQMGQEVILRCVPISNHLYFYWYRQILGQKVEFLVSFYNNEISEKSEIFDDQFSVERPDGSNFTLKIRSTKLEDSAMYFCASTGQGAGELFFGEGSRLTVL.

This clonotype was seen at least ten times. This sequence joins TRBV4-1 and TRBJ1-2; D ambiguous. This CDR3 is 14 amino acids long. Per the germline V gene, CDR1 is MGHRA and CDR2 is YSYEKL. V gave up 7 bases and J gave up 4 bases, with 16 bases separating them. CDR3 DNA sequence: TGCGCCAGCAACGAAAAGTGGGGAGGCTATGGCTACACCTTC. Amino acid sequence: CASNEKWGGYGYTF.

The genes are TRBV20-1 and TRBJ1-4; D perhaps matches TRBD1 (6 bases). Germline-derived CDR1 and CDR2 are DFQATT and SNEGSKA (reference sequence). The CDR3 covers 14 residues. Trimming cost V 6 bases and J 7 bases, with 18 bases left between them. The DNA for the CDR3 is TGCAGTGCCCAAGGGGGGGTCCTCGGTGAAAAACTGTTTTTT. It yields the protein CSAQGGVLGEKLFF.

The sample holds many counts of this clonotype. The chain combines TRBV28 with TRBJ1-5; D is possibly TRBD1 (6 bases). The germline CDR1 and CDR2 sequences are MDHEN and SYDVKM. Trimming left V 4 bases short and J 7 bases short, with 17 bases between. The CDR3 length is 15 residues. CDR3 in DNA: TGTGCCAGCAGTTACCGAGGGGGGGGCGGGCAGCCCCAGCATTTT. Its protein is CASSYRGGGGQPQHF.

This clonotype was seen many times. The chain employs TRBV18 and TRBJ2-7, with D possibly TRBD1 on 5 matching bases. Trimming pared 1 base from V and 5 bases from J, leaving 12 bases between. The germline V gene encodes CDR1 KGHSH and CDR2 LQKENI. The CDR3 consists of 14 residues. Written as DNA, the CDR3 is TGTGCCAGCTCACCACAGGACATAAGAGACGAGCAGTACTTC. Translating it yields CASSPQDIRDEQYF.

The sample holds many counts of this clonotype. The rearrangement uses TRBV2 and TRBJ2-1; 9 nucleotides align to TRBD2. V was pared by 4 bases and J by 15 bases, with 10 bases of the junction left unmatched. The CDR3 spans 13 residues. Germline V gene lookup returns CDR1 SNHLY and CDR2 FYNNEI. In nucleotides, the CDR3 is TGTGCCAGCAGTGCGAGTGGAGCGGGAGGTCGGTTCTTC. Its translation is CASSASGAGGRFF.

The chain joins TRBV20-1 to TRBJ2-5; 8 bases map to TRBD2. The CDR3 loop spans 15 amino acids. V gave up 5 bases and J gave up 3 bases; unmatched junction bases: 11. The germline V gene encodes CDR1 DFQATT and CDR2 SNEGSKA (reference sequence). The DNA for the CDR3 is TGCAGTGCTCGCTCCACCTCAGCGGGAGAAGAGACCCAGTACTTC. Residues: CSARSTSAGEETQYF.

This clonotype was observed many times. The gene calls are TRBV7-9 and TRBJ2-1, with D perhaps TRBD1 (6 bases). V was pared by 4 bases and J by 9 bases, with 22 bases between. The CDR3 is 16 residues long. CDR1 and CDR2 (germline): SEHNR, FQNEAQ (reference sequence). The CDR3 DNA reads TGTGCCAGCAGCTCCGCCGGGTCGTTACTCAGGGGTGAGCAGTTCTTC. It specifies CASSSAGSLLRGEQFF.

V is TRBV9 and J is TRBJ2-5; TRBD1 matches 8 bases. Germline assignment: CDR1 SGDLS and CDR2 YYNGEE. The CDR3 has 13 amino acids. The V and J ends lost 0 bases and 10 bases, in that order; junction bases with no gene match: 5. The CDR3 spells CASSVDTGGGQYF. In DNA, the CDR3 is TGTGCCAGCAGCGTAGACACAGGGGGTGGCCAGTACTTC.

This clonotype appeared many times. The J gene is TRBJ1-5, the V gene TRBV12-3 or TRBV12-4; D unclear. The CDR3 loop spans 14 amino acids. The ends were cut back, 0 bases at V and 6 bases at J, with 9 bases in the middle. Here the CDR3 reads CASSLAMDGQPQHF. Here the CDR3 DNA reads TGTGCCAGCAGTTTAGCCATGGACGGTCAGCCCCAGCATTTT.

Ten or more counts support this clonotype. The chain carries TRBV11-2 and TRBJ2-7, with 13 bases lining up with TRBD2. Germline CDR1 reads SGHAT; CDR2 reads FQNNGV. The CDR3 covers 15 residues. J was trimmed by 2 bases and V by 4 bases; bases with no gene match: 2. In nucleotides, the CDR3 is TGTGCCAGCAGCTCCGGACTAGCGGGGGCCTACGAGCAGTACTTC. This gives the protein CASSSGLAGAYEQYF. Full variable domain (missing parts from reference TRBV11-2 and TRBJ2-7): EAGVAQSPRYKIIEKRQSVAFWCNPISGHATLYWYQQILGQGPKLLIQFQNNGVVDDSQLPKDRFSAERLKGVDSTLKIQPAKLEDSAVYLCASSSGLAGAYEQYFGPGTRLTVT.

The genes are TRBV19 and TRBJ1-5; 7 bases map to TRBD1. With 8 bases clipped from V and 6 bases from J, the junction kept 4 bases outside the gene matches. This CDR3 comprises 12 residues. Per the germline V gene, CDR1 is LNHDA and CDR2 is SQIVND (reference sequence). The CDR3: CASQGGGQPQHF. The DNA for the CDR3 is TGTGCCAGTCAAGGGGGCGGTCAGCCCCAGCATTTT. Using reference TRBV19 and TRBJ1-5 for the parts outside the CDR3, the full variable domain is DGGITQSPKYLFRKEGQNVTLSCEQNLNHDAMYWYRQDPGQGLRLIYYSQIVNDFQKGDIAEGYSVSREKKESFPLTVTSAQKNPTAFYLCASQGGGQPQHFGDGTRLSIL.

This clonotype has ten or more counts. This chain links TRBV12-3 or TRBV12-4 with TRBJ2-7, with D possibly being TRBD1 (6 bases). The length of the CDR3 is 16 residues. The V gene lost 0 bases and the J gene lost 1 base, with 13 bases spanning the gap. The CDR3 protein is CASSLAGASTSYEQYF. The CDR3 region has the DNA TGTGCCAGCAGTTTAGCGGGGGCTAGCACGTCCTACGAGCAGTACTTC.

The chain couples TRBV6-5 to TRBJ2-7; 7 bases are shared with TRBD1. The germline V gene encodes CDR1 MNHEY and CDR2 SVGAGI. Unmatched junction bases numbered 8, after V lost 5 bases and J lost 1 base. The CDR3 is made up of 15 amino acids. DNA for the CDR3: TGTGCCAGCAGTACCCGACAGGGCCCTTCCTACGAGCAGTACTTC. Amino acids: CASSTRQGPSYEQYF.

V and J are TRBV4-1 and TRBJ2-7; TRBD1 aligns across 7 bases. Trimming removed 0 bases from V and 5 bases from J; junction bases left unmatched: 10. The CDR3 runs 16 residues. Germline V gene lookup returns CDR1 MGHRA and CDR2 YSYEKL. For the CDR3, the DNA is TGCGCCAGCAGCCAAGATCGATCGAGGGGGCTCAACGAGCAGTACTTC. This gives the protein CASSQDRSRGLNEQYF.

This clonotype was counted ten times or more. This chain links TRBV28 with TRBJ2-7; 13 bases agree with TRBD2. V dropped 4 bases and J dropped 4; count of bases not matched to a gene: 16. CDR1 and CDR2 (germline): MDHEN, SYDVKM. The CDR3 is made up of 19 amino acids. CDR3 sequence (DNA): TGTGCCAGCAGTTCCCCGCGGACTAGCGGGAGCCCTAACCCATACGAGCAGTACTTC. This sequence encodes CASSSPRTSGSPNPYEQYF.

The rearrangement links TRBV5-5 to TRBJ2-1; TRBD2 matches at 9 bases. The CDR3 covers 17 residues. V lost 0 bases and J lost 0; bases outside the gene matches: 4. Per germline, CDR1 SGHKS and CDR2 YYEKEE (reference sequence). Here the CDR3 reads CASSLEPSGASYNEQFF. As DNA, the CDR3 is TGTGCCAGCAGCTTGGAGCCTAGCGGGGCCTCCTACAATGAGCAGTTCTTC.

This clonotype was observed once. The chain is built from TRBV5-1 and TRBJ2-3; the D is unclear. The CDR3 spans 14 residues. Germline V gives CDR1 SGHRS, CDR2 YFSETQ. Trimming cost V 0 bases and J 4 bases, with 9 bases left between them. The CDR3: CASSLARLADTQYF. Written as DNA, the CDR3 is TGCGCCAGCAGCTTGGCTAGACTTGCAGATACGCAGTATTTT.

In its sample, this clonotype was seen many times. The chain joins TRBV29-1 to TRBJ2-3; 7 bases align to TRBD1. J gave up 5 bases and V 8 bases, and 1 base lay outside the gene matches. Germline CDR1 and CDR2: SQVTM and ANQGSEA. The CDR3 totals 10 residues. The CDR3 spells CSSGGDTQYF. CDR3 sequence (DNA): TGCAGCTCAGGGGGAGATACGCAGTATTTT.